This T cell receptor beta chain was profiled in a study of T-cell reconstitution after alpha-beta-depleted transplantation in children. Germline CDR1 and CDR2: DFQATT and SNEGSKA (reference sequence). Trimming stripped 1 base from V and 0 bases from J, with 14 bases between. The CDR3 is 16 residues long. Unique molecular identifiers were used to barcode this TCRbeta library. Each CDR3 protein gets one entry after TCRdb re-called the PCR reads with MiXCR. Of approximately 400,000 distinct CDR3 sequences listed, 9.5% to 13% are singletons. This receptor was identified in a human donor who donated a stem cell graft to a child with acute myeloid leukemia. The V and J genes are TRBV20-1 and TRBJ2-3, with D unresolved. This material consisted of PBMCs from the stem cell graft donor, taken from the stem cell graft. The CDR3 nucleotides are TGCAGTGCTAGAGGTCAGAGAAGGGCTAGCACAGATACGCAGTATTTT. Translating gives CSARGQRRASTDTQYF.